This T cell receptor (beta chain) was sequenced for a study of T cells in Graves' hyperthyroidism and ophthalmopathy. Regarding the study as a whole: Progression to ophthalmopathy was predicted a median of 6.5 months early. Ophthalmopathy cases were set apart from stable hyperthyroidism by a 13 V-J model. Blood also contained most expanded thyroid clonotypes above 0.001.

Amplified TCR beta CDR3 regions derived from RNA transcripts. HTBI primers were used for first-round RT-PCR of the TCR CDR3. One entry per CDR3 protein, called by TCRdb with MiXCR from the multiplex PCR reads. The data contain approximately 640,000 distinct CDR3 sequences, roughly 46% of them seen just once; the ten biggest clones take up about 7.2%. Clinical symptoms, serum thyroxine, TRAb, thyroid ultrasound and orbital computed tomography established diagnosis. Worth noting for this clonotype: The antigen remains undetermined. Germline and junction disagree at one end, which may indicate a read error.

The CDR3 consists of 15 residues. CDR1 and CDR2 from the germline V gene are DFQATT and SNEGSKA (reference sequence). This TCR was recovered from an adult man with Graves' disease, either hyperthyroidism or ophthalmopathy (not recorded which). The J gene is TRBJ1-4, the V gene TRBV20-1, with 11 bases fitting TRBD1. The specimen was peripheral blood or thyroid tissue (not recorded which). DNA for the CDR3: TGCGGTGCGCCGGACAGGGGGCAGGCTAATGAAAAACTGTTTTTT. This translates into CGAPDRGQANEKLFF.